This paragraph covers one TCR beta chain sequence. Its antigen is as yet unknown. The sample is drawn from a study of breast tumors, draining lymph nodes, adjacent tissues. A single record per CDR3 protein comes from TCRdb applying MiXCR to the multiplex PCR reads. The sample gives about 35,000 distinct CDR3 sequences, 36% of which show up once; about 11% is in the top ten. Unmatched junction bases numbered 9, after V lost 4 bases and J lost 6 bases. Germline V gene data show CDR1 as LNHDA and CDR2 as SQIVND (reference sequence). The CDR3 spans 17 residues. Study outcomes and limitations: Tumor and nontumor repertoires were significantly more similar in luminal-like than in basal-like breast cancer. Data only fit, rather than demonstrated, lymph node origin of most tumor T cells. Compared with lymph nodes, tumors were less diverse; compared with nontumor tissue, more. Data fit most tumor T cells coming from lymph node, expanding in tumor.

Sequencing was done on a sample of breast tumor tissue. This TCR came from a female donor with breast cancer. Some clones in this sample may be carry-over from other donors' samples. The J gene is TRBJ2-1, the V gene TRBV19; TRBD2 agrees at 13 bases. This CDR3 reads CASSRTSGSVHGNEQFF. CDR3 DNA: TGTGCCAGTAGTAGGACTAGCGGGAGTGTACATGGCAATGAGCAGTTCTTC.